This T cell receptor beta chain appears in the sequencing data of a study of T-cell reconstitution after alpha-beta-depleted transplantation in children. The J segment lost 2 bases and the V segment lost 0 bases, leaving 8 bases of the junction unmatched. CDR1 is SGHRS and CDR2 is YFSETQ in the germline V gene. The CDR3 has 17 amino acids. Unique molecular identifiers were built into the TCRbeta library. TCRdb passed the PCR reads through MiXCR, listing each CDR3 protein once. Of around 700,000 distinct CDR3 sequences in the sample, over 10% were seen once. This clonotype was recorded at least ten times.

This chain links TRBV5-1 with TRBJ2-1; 7 bases line up with TRBD1. The source is a girl aged 2-10 years with congenital amegakaryocytic thrombocytopenia, due to receive a stem cell transplant. The material sequenced was PBMCs, taken before TCRalphabeta/CD19-depleted stem cell transplant. The DNA for the CDR3 is TGCGCCAGCAGCTTGGGTCCGGACAGGCTTACCTACAATGAGCAGTTCTTC. This sequence encodes CASSLGPDRLTYNEQFF.